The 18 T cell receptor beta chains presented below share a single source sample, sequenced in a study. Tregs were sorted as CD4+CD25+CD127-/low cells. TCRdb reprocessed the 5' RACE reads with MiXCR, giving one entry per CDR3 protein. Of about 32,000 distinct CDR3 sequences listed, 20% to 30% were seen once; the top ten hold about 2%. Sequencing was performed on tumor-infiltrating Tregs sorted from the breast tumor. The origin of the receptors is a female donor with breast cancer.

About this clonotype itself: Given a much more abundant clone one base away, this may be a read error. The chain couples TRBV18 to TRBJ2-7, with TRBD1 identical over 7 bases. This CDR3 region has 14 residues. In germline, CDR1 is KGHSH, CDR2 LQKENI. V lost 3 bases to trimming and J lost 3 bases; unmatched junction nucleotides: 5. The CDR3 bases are TGTGCCAGCTCACCGCGACAGGGTCTCTACGAGCAGTACTTC. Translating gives CASSPRQGLYEQYF. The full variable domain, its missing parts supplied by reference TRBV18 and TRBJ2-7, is NAGVMQNPRHLVRRRGQEARLRCSPMKGHSHVYWYRQLPEEGLKFMVYLQKENIIDESGMPKERFSAEFPKEGPSILRIQQVVRGDSAAYFCASSPRQGLYEQYFGPGTRLTVT.

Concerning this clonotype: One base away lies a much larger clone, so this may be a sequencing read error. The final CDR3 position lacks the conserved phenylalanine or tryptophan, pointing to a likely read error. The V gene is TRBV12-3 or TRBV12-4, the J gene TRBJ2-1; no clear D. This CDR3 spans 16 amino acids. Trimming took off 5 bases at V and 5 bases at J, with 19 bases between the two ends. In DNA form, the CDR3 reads TGTGCCAGCAGTACCCGTCCGGGCGCCAAGGACAATGAGCAGTTCTCC. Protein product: CASSTRPGAKDNEQFS.

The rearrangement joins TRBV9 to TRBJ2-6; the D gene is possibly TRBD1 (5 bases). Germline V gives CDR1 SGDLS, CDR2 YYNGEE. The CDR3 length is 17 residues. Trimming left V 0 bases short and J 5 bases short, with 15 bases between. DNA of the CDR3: TGTGCCAGCAGCGTAGGACAGCGTCCCGGTCGGGCCAACGTCCTGACTTTC. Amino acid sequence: CASSVGQRPGRANVLTF.

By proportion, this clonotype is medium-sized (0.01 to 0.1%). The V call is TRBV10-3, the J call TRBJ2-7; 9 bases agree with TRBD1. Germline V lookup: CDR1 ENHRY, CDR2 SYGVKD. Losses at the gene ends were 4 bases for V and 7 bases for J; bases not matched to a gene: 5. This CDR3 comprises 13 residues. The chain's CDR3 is CAISVQGAGEQYF. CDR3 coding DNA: TGTGCCATCAGTGTACAGGGGGCAGGGGAGCAGTACTTC.

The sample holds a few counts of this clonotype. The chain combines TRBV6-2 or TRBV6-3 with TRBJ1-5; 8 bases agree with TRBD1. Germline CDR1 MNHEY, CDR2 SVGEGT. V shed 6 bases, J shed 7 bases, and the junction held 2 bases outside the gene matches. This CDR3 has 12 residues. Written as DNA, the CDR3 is TGTGCCAGCAGGGACAGGGAACAGCCCCAGCATTTT. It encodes CASRDREQPQHF.

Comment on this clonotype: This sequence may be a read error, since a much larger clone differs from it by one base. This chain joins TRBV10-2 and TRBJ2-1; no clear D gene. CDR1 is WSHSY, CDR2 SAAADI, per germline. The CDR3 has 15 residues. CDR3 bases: TGCGCCAGCAGTGACGCACTGAGCTCCTACAATGAGCAGCTCTTC. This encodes CASSDALSSYNEQLF.

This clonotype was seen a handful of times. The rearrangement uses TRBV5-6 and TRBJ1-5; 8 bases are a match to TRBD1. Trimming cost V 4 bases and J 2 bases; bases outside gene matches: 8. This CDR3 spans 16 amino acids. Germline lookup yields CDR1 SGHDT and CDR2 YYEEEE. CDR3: CASSRTGGRGNQPQHF. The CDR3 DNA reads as TGTGCCAGCAGCCGTACAGGGGGAAGGGGCAATCAGCCCCAGCATTTT.

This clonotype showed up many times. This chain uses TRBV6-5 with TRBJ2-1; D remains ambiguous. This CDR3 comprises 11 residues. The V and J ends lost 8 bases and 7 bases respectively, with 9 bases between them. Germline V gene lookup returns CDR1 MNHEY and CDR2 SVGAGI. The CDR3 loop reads CASCSRNEQFF. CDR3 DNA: TGTGCCAGCTGTTCAAGAAATGAGCAGTTCTTC.

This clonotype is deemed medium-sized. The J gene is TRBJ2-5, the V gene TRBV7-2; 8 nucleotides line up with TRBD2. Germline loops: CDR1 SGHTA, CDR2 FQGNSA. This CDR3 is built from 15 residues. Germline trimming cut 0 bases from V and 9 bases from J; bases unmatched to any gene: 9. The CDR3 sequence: CASSLAISGKGAQYF. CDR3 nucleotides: TGTGCCAGCAGCTTAGCGATTAGCGGGAAGGGGGCCCAGTACTTC.

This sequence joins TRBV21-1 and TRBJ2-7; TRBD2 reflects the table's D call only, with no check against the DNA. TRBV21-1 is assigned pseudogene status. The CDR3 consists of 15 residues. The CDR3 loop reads CASSPWTSGIDEQYF. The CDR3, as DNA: TGTGCCAGCAGCCCTTGGACTAGCGGGATCGACGAGCAGTACTTC.

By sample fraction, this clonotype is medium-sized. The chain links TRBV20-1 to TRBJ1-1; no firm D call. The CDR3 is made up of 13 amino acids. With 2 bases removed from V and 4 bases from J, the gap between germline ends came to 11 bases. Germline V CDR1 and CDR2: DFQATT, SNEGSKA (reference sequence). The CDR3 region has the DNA TGCAGTGCTAGAAGGGTGGCTGGCACTGAAGCTTTCTTT. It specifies CSARRVAGTEAFF.

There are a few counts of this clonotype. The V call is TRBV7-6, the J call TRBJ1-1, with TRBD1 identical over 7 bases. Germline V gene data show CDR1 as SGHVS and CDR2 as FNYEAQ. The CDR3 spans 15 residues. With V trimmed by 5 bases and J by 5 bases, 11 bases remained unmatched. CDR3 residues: CASSQNRDSGTEAFF. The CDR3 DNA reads TGTGCCAGCAGCCAGAACCGGGACAGCGGAACTGAAGCTTTCTTT.

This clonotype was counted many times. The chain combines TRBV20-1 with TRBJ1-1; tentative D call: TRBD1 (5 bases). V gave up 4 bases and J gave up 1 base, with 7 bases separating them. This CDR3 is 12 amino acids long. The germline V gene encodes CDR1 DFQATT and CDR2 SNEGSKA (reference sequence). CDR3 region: CSATRANTEAFF. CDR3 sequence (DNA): TGCAGTGCTACCAGGGCGAACACTGAAGCTTTCTTT.

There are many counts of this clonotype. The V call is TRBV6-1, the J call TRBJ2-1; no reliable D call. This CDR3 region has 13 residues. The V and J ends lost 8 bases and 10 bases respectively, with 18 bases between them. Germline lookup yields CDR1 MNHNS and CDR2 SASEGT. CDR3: CASPTETKKEQFF. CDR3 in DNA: TGTGCCAGCCCGACGGAGACCAAGAAAGAGCAGTTCTTC.

The CDR3: CASSPSGGFLQFNQPQHF. DNA for the CDR3: TGTGCCAGTAGTCCGTCAGGGGGCTTCCTTCAGTTCAATCAGCCCCAGCATTTT. The chain uses TRBV19 and TRBJ1-5, with 8 bases that match TRBD1. CDR1 is LNHDA and CDR2 is SQIVND in the germline V gene (reference sequence). The CDR3 runs to 18 residues. V shed 5 bases and J 3 bases; nucleotides not matched to a gene: 15.

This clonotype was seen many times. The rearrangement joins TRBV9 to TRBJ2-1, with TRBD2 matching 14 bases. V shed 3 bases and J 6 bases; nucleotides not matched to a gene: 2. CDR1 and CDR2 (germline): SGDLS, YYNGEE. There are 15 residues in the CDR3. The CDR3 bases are TGTGCCAGCAGCGCGGGACTAGCGGGAGTCAATGAGCAGTTCTTC. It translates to CASSAGLAGVNEQFF.

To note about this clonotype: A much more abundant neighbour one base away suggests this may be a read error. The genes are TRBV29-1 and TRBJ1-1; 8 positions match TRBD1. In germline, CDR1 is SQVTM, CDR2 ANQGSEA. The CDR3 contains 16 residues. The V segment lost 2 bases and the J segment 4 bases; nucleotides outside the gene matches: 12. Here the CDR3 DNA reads TGCAGCGTTGAAAGGGTCAGGGGGCGCGGTGGCACTGAAGCTTTCTTT. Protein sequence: CSVERVRGRGGTEAFF.

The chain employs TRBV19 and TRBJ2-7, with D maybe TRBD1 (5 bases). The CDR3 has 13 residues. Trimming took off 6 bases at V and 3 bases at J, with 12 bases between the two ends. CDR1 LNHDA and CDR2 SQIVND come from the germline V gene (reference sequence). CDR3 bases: TGTGCCAGTAGCCCCGATCAGGGCTACGAGCAGTACTTC. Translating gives CASSPDQGYEQYF.